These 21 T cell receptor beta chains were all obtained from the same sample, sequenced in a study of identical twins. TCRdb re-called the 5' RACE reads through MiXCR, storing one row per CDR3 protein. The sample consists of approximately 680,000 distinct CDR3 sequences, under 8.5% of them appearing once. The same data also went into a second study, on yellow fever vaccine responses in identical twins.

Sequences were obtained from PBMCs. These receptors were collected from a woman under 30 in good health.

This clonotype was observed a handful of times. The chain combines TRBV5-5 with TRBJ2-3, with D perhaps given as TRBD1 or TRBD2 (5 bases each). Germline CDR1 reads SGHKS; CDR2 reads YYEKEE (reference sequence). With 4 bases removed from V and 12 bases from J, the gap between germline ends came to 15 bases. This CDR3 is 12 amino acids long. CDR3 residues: CASSTPGTQQYF. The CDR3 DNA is TGTGCCAGCAGCACCCCCGGGACCCAACAGTATTTT. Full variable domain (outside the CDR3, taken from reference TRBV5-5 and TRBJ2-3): DAGVTQSPTHLIKTRGQQVTLRCSPISGHKSVSWYQQVLGQGPQFIFQYYEKEERGRGNFPDRFSARQFPNYSSELNVNALLLGDSALYLCASSTPGTQQYFGPGTRLTVL.

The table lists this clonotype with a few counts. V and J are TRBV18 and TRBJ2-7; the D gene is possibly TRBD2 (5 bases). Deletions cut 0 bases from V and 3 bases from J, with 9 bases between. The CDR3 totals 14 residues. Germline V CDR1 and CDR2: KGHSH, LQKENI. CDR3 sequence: CASSPPSTIYEQYF. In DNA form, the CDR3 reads TGTGCCAGCTCACCACCATCGACTATCTACGAGCAGTACTTC.

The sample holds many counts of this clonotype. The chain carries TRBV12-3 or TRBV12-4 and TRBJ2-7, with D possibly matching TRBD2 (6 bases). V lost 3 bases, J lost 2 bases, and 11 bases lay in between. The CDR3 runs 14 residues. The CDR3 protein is CASSFGLAAYEQYF. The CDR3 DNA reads TGTGCCAGCAGTTTCGGCTTAGCGGCCTACGAGCAGTACTTC.

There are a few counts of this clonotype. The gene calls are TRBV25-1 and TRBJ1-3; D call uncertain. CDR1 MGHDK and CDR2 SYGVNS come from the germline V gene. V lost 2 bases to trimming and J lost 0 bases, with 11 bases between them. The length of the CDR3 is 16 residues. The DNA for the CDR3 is TGTGCCAGCAGTGAACTCTCCGTCCGCTCTGGAAACACCATATATTTT. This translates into CASSELSVRSGNTIYF.

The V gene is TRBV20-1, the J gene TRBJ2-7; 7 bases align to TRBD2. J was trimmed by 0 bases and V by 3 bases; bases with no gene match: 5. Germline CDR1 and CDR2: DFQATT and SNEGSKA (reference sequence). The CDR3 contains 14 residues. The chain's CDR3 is CSARGRGPSYEQYF. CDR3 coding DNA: TGCAGTGCTAGGGGGAGGGGCCCCTCCTACGAGCAGTACTTC.

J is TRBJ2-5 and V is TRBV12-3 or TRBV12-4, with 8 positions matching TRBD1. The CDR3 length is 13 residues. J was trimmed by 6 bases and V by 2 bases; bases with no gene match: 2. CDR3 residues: CASSLQGAKTQYF. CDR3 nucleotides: TGTGCCAGCAGTTTACAGGGGGCTAAGACCCAGTACTTC.

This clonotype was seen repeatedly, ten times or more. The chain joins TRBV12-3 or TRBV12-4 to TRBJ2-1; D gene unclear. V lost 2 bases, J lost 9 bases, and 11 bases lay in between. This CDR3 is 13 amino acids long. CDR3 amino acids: CASSLLGFGEQFF. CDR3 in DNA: TGTGCCAGCAGTTTATTGGGATTTGGTGAGCAGTTCTTC.

CDR3 protein: CASSVTGTTEAFF. The CDR3 nucleotides read TGTGCCAGCAGTGTGACAGGGACCACTGAAGCTTTCTTT. The V and J genes are TRBV2 and TRBJ1-1; 7 bases map to TRBD1. Germline assignment: CDR1 SNHLY and CDR2 FYNNEI. CDR3 length: 13 amino acids. J gave up 4 bases and V 4 bases, and 3 bases lay outside the gene matches.

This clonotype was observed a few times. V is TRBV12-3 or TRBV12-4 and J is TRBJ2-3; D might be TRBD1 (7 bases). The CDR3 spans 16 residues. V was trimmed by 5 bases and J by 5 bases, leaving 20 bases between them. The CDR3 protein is CASSPRDSLGGDTQYF. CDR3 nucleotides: TGTGCCAGCAGTCCCCGGGACAGTTTGGGGGGAGATACGCAGTATTTT.

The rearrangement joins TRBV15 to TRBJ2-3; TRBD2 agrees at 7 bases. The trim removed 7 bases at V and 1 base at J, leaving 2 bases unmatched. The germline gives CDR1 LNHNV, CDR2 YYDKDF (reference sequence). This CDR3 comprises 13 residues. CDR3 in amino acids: CATNREGTDTQYF. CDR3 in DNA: TGTGCCACCAACCGGGAGGGCACAGATACGCAGTATTTT.

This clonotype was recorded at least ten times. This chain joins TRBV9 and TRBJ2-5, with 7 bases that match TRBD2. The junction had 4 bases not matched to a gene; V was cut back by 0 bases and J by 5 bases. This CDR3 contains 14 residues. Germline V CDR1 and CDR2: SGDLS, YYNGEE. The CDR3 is CASSVGLAGETQYF. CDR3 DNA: TGTGCCAGCAGCGTAGGATTAGCGGGCGAGACCCAGTACTTC.

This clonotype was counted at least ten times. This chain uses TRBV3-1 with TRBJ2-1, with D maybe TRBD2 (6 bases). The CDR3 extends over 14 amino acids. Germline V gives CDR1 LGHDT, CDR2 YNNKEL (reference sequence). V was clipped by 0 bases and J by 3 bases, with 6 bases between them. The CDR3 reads CASSQETSYNEQFF. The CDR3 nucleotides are TGTGCCAGCAGCCAAGAGACTAGCTACAATGAGCAGTTCTTC.

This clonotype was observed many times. Written as DNA, the CDR3 is TGTGCCACCGGGGGGGACTATGGCTACACCTTC. Its translation is CATGGDYGYTF. The chain is built from TRBV24-1 and TRBJ1-2; D may be TRBD1 (5 bases). Germline CDR1 KGHDR, CDR2 SFDVKD. The CDR3 totals 11 residues. V shed 9 bases and J shed 3 bases, with 7 bases lying between them.

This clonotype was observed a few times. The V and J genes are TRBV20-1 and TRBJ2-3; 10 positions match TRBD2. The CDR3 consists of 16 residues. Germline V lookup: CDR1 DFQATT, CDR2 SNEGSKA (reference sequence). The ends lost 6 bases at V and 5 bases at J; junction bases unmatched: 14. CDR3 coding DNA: TGCAGTGCACTACCGTATGTGAGCGGGGGGGGAGATACGCAGTATTTT. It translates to CSALPYVSGGGDTQYF.

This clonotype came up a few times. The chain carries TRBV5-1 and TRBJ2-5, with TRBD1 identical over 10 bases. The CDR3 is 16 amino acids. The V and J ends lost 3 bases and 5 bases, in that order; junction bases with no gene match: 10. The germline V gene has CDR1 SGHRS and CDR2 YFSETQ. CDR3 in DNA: TGCGCCAGCAGCTACGACAGGGGGCCTCCCGTGGAGACCCAGTACTTC. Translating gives CASSYDRGPPVETQYF.

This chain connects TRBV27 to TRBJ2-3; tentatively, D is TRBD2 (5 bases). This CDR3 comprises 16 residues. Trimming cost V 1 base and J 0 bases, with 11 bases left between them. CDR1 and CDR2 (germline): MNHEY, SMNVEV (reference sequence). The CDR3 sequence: CASSLFGRTSTDTQYF. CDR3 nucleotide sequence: TGTGCCAGCAGTTTATTTGGGAGAACTAGCACAGATACGCAGTATTTT.

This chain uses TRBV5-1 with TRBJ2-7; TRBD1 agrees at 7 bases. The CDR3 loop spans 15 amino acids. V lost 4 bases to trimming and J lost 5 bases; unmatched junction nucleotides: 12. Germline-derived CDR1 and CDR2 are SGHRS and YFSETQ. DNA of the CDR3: TGCGCCAGCAGCAAAGGGACAGACACATCCCACGAGCAGTACTTC. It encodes CASSKGTDTSHEQYF.

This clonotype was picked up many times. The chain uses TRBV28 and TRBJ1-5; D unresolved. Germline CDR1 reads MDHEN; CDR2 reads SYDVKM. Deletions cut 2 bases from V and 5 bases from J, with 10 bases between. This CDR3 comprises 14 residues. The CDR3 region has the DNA TGTGCCAGCAGTTTAATGGGGAGCGATCAGCCCCAGCATTTT. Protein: CASSLMGSDQPQHF. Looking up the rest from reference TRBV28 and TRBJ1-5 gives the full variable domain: DVKVTQSSRYLVKRTGEKVFLECVQDMDHENMFWYRQDPGLGLRLIYFSYDVKMKEKGDIPEGYSVSREKKERFSLILESASTNQTSMYLCASSLMGSDQPQHFGDGTRLSIL.

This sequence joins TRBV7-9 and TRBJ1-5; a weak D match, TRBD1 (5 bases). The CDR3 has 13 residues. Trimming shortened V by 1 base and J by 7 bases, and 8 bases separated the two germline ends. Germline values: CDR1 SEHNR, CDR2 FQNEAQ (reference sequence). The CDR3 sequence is CASSLEGAQPQHF. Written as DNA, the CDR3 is TGTGCCAGCAGCTTAGAAGGGGCGCAGCCCCAGCATTTT.

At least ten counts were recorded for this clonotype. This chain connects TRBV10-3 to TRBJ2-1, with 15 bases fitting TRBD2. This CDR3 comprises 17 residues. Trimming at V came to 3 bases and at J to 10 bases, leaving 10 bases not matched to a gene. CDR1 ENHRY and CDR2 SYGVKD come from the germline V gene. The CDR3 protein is CAISERTSGGDDNEQFF. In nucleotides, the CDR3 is TGTGCCATCAGTGAAAGGACTAGCGGGGGGGACGATAACGAGCAGTTCTTC.

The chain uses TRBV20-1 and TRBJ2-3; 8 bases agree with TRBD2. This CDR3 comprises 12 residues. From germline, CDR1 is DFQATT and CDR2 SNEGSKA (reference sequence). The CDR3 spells CKGAGDTDTQYF. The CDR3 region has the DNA TGCAAAGGAGCGGGGGACACAGATACGCAGTATTTT.